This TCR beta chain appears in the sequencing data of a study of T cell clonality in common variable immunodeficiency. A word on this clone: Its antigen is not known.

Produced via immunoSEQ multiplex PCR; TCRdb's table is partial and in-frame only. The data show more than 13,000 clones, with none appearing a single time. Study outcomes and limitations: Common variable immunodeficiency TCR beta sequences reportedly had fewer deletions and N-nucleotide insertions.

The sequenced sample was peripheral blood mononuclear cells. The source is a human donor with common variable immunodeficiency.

The CDR3 here is CASSLVGAVHEQYF. CDR3 bases read: TGTGCCAGCAGCCTAGTGGGGGCCGTCCACGAG. The chain has TRBV7-2 and TRBJ2-7; D might be TRBD1 (6 bases). The CDR3 end falls 3 residues outside the read, so it is completed with the germline J gene. This CDR3 has 14 amino acids. The germline V and J ends were trimmed by 5 bases and 5 bases, with 16 bases remaining between them. Germline V gene data show CDR1 as SGHTA and CDR2 as FQGNSA.